These 17 T cell receptor beta chains were sequenced from one sample in a study of a mutant IDH1 vaccine in newly diagnosed glioma. As for time point: baseline, week 1 (first vaccination visit). The treatment denotes: pre-vaccination baseline after standard-of-care therapy. Sequencing was performed with immunoSEQ multiplex PCR; in TCRdb, only in-frame clones are kept and a portion is missing. The table lists more than 50,000 clones, 65% to 90% of them singletons, with 2.9% in the top ten. The material was PBMCs, obtained from a glioma patient treated with radiotherapy, temozolomide or both. Receptors were obtained from a man aged 25-40 years with glioma.

The genes are TRBV30 and TRBJ2-7, with 7 bases matching TRBD1. Germline V CDR1 and CDR2: GTSNPN, SVGIG (reference sequence). There are 13 residues in the CDR3. J lost 0 bases, V lost 4 bases, and 3 bases had no gene match. The CDR3 nucleotides are TGTGCCTGGAAAGGGACAGCCTCCTACGAGCAGTACTTC. Translation gives CAWKGTASYEQYF.

Of note for this clone: Sequence at one end of the junction differs from germline and may be a read error. V usage is TRBV5-4 and J usage is TRBJ2-2; D might be TRBD1 (6 bases). In germline, CDR1 is SGHNT, CDR2 YYREEE (reference sequence). CDR3 size: 15 residues. This chain's CDR3 is CASRLWDNIHRGAVF. The CDR3 coding sequence is TGTGCCAGCAGATTGTGGGACAATATTCACCGGGGAGCTGTTTTT.

This clone was detected once. The chain is built from TRBV5-8 and TRBJ2-7; the D gene is possibly TRBD1 (6 bases). The CDR3 is 13 amino acids. Trimming shortened V by 4 bases and J by 5 bases, and 13 bases separated the two germline ends. Germline V CDR1 and CDR2: SGHTS, YDEGEE. CDR3 amino acids: CASSVQGSDEQYF. DNA of the CDR3: TGTGCCAGCAGCGTACAGGGTTCGGACGAGCAGTACTTC. The full variable domain, in which reference TRBV5-8 and TRBJ2-7 provide the parts outside the CDR3, is EAGVTQSPTHLIKTRGQQATLRCSPISGHTSVYWYQQALGLGLQFLLWYDEGEERNRGNFPPRFSGRQFPNYSSELNVNALELEDSALYLCASSVQGSDEQYFGPGTRLTVT.

The J gene is TRBJ1-3, the V gene TRBV7-9, with 7 bases that match TRBD1. J gave up 3 bases and V 5 bases, and 7 bases lay outside the gene matches. CDR1 is SEHNR and CDR2 is FQNEAQ in the germline V gene (reference sequence). CDR3 length equals 15 residues. The CDR3 region has the DNA TGTGCCAGCAGCCTGACAGGGTTGAGTGGAAACACCATATATTTT. This translates into CASSLTGLSGNTIYF.

The rearrangement links TRBV4-1 to TRBJ2-3; 9 bases align to TRBD1. This CDR3 contains 16 residues. With 1 base clipped from V and 1 base from J, the junction kept 3 bases outside the gene matches. Germline CDR1 reads MGHRA; CDR2 reads YSYEKL. In nucleotides, the CDR3 is TGCGCCAGCAGCCAAGGACAGGGGGAGCGCACAGATACGCAGTATTTT. Residues: CASSQGQGERTDTQYF.

This chain links TRBV27 with TRBJ2-3; D may be TRBD2 (6 bases). The CDR3 has 13 residues. V lost 6 bases and J 3 bases, leaving 10 bases between the germline ends. Germline values: CDR1 MNHEY, CDR2 SMNVEV (reference sequence). DNA for the CDR3: TGTGCCAGCAGCCAGACTAGAACAGATACGCAGTATTTT. As protein: CASSQTRTDTQYF.

The J gene is TRBJ1-2, the V gene TRBV27; 11 bases agree with TRBD1. J lost 4 bases, V lost 5 bases, and 6 bases had no gene match. The CDR3 sequence is 15 residues long. Germline V lookup: CDR1 MNHEY, CDR2 SMNVEV (reference sequence). CDR3 in amino acids: CASSGGQGGGYGYTF. CDR3 sequence (DNA): TGTGCCAGCAGTGGGGGACAGGGGGGCGGCTATGGCTACACCTTC.

The rearrangement joins TRBV4-2 to TRBJ2-5; 14 positions match TRBD2. V gave up 0 bases and J gave up 4 bases; unmatched junction bases: 4. The germline V gene encodes CDR1 LGHNA and CDR2 YNFKEQ. The CDR3 totals 17 residues. In DNA form, the CDR3 reads TGTGCCAGCAGCCAAGAAACGGGACTAGCGGGGGTAGAGACCCAGTACTTC. It is translated as CASSQETGLAGVETQYF.

This clone was recorded many times. The chain recombines TRBV19 with TRBJ1-1; the D gene is possibly TRBD1 (6 bases). This CDR3 is built from 14 residues. Germline V gene data show CDR1 as LNHDA and CDR2 as SQIVND (reference sequence). Trimming removed 3 bases at V and 10 bases at J, with 18 bases between. This CDR3 is CASSMGRGPTGAFF. The CDR3 DNA reads TGTGCCAGTAGTATGGGCAGGGGACCAACGGGAGCTTTCTTT.

This clone has only one observation. Other DNA sequences within the sample encode an identical CDR3. The chain combines TRBV5-1 with TRBJ2-1; unclear D gene. CDR1 SGHRS and CDR2 YFSETQ come from the germline V gene. V was pared by 0 bases and J by 0 bases, with 4 bases between. CDR3 length: 14 residues. The CDR3: CASSLGGSYNEQFF. For the CDR3, the DNA is TGCGCCAGCAGCTTGGGTGGCTCCTACAATGAGCAGTTCTTC.

This clone was seen only a few times. The chain links TRBV30 to TRBJ1-1; 7 bases agree with TRBD1. There are 15 residues in the CDR3. Losses at the gene ends were 2 bases for V and 3 bases for J; bases not matched to a gene: 9. Germline lookup yields CDR1 GTSNPN and CDR2 SVGIG (reference sequence). CDR3 sequence reads: CAWSFSTGLHTEAFF. Here the CDR3 DNA reads TGTGCCTGGAGTTTTTCGACAGGGCTCCACACTGAAGCTTTCTTT.

The chain combines TRBV13 with TRBJ1-2; the D gene is possibly TRBD1 (5 bases). Trimming removed 5 bases from V and 1 base from J, with 8 bases in between. Per the germline V gene, CDR1 is PRHDT and CDR2 is FYEKMQ (reference sequence). This CDR3 has 13 amino acids. The CDR3 here is CASSTQGNYGYTF. As DNA, the CDR3 is TGTGCCAGCAGCACTCAGGGTAACTATGGCTACACCTTC.

The rearrangement links TRBV4-1 to TRBJ2-5; D is unclear. The DNA end lines up better with TRBJ2-7; the J call may be wrong. Germline V gene sequence: CDR1 MGHRA, CDR2 YSYEKL. The length of the CDR3 is 14 residues. This CDR3 reads CASSQGLSLFEQYF. As DNA, the CDR3 is TGCGCCAGCAGCCAAGGATTGTCACTTTTCGAGCAGTACTTC.

The rearrangement joins TRBV19 to TRBJ2-7, with D possibly TRBD2 on 5 matching bases. V was pared by 0 bases and J by 0 bases, with 6 bases between. CDR3 length: 14 residues. Germline V gene sequence: CDR1 LNHDA, CDR2 SQIVND (reference sequence). The CDR3 region has the DNA TGTGCCAGTAGTATAGACGCGGGCTCCTACGAGCAGTACTTC. Translation gives CASSIDAGSYEQYF.

This clone was detected a few times. This chain links TRBV9 with TRBJ1-5, with D unclear. Per germline, CDR1 SGDLS and CDR2 YYNGEE. The CDR3 spans 16 residues. The V end lost 0 bases, the J end lost 1 base, and 11 bases lay between the germline ends. CDR3 in DNA: TGTGCCAGCAGCGTAGGGTCAGACTTAAGCAATCAGCCCCAGCATTTT. It encodes CASSVGSDLSNQPQHF.

This chain joins TRBV5-1 and TRBJ1-5, with D perhaps matching TRBD1 (6 bases). There are 15 residues in the CDR3. Trimming pared 1 base from V and 5 bases from J, leaving 13 bases between. Germline CDR1 SGHRS, CDR2 YFSETQ. Here the CDR3 reads CASSLKGGADQPQHF. The DNA of the CDR3 is TGCGCCAGCAGCTTGAAAGGGGGTGCGGATCAGCCCCAGCATTTT.

This chain uses TRBV4-1 with TRBJ1-2; D unresolved. V was shortened by 0 bases and J by 7 bases, with 21 bases between the two germline ends. CDR1 and CDR2 from the germline V gene are MGHRA and YSYEKL. The CDR3 sequence is 17 residues long. The CDR3: CASSQDQGPYSAGGYTF. The CDR3 DNA reads as TGCGCCAGCAGCCAAGATCAAGGCCCCTACAGTGCCGGTGGCTACACCTTC.